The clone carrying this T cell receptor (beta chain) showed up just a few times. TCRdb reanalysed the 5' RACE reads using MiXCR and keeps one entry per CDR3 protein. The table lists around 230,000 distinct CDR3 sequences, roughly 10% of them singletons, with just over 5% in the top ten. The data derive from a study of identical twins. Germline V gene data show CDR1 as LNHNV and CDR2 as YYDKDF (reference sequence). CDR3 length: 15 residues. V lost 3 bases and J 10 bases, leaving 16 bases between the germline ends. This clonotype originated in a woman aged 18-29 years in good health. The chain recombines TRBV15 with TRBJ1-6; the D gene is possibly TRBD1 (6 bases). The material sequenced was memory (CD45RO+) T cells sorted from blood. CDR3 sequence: CATSSPAQGPSPLHF. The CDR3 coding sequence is TGTGCCACCAGCAGTCCCGCACAGGGCCCATCACCCCTCCACTTT.